The 10 T cell receptor beta chains reported below all come from one sample, sequenced in a study of blood T cell repertoires in COVID-19. Here immunoSEQ multiplex PCR was the method, and the copy in TCRdb shows in-frame clones only, minus some. The top ten hold around 7% of the sample, which has roughly 200,000 clones, approximately 80% seen once. Sequences were obtained from peripheral blood. The receptors were sampled from a woman in her forties with COVID-19, enrolled during active disease.

The chain couples TRBV27 to TRBJ2-1; 9 bases agree with TRBD2. This CDR3 is 14 amino acids long. V was clipped by 4 bases and J by 7 bases; unmatched bases: 5. CDR1 MNHEY and CDR2 SMNVEV come from the germline V gene (reference sequence). CDR3 region: CASSSGLANNEQFF. In DNA, the CDR3 is TGTGCCAGCAGTTCTGGACTAGCGAATAATGAGCAGTTCTTC.

J is TRBJ2-1 and V is TRBV2; TRBD2 matches at 8 bases. Germline V gene lookup returns CDR1 SNHLY and CDR2 FYNNEI. V was pared by 6 bases and J by 2 bases, with 6 bases of the junction left unmatched. The CDR3 loop spans 15 amino acids. The CDR3, as DNA: TGTGCCAGCAGAGCTACTAGCGGACCCTACAATGAGCAGTTCTTC. Its protein is CASRATSGPYNEQFF.

This sequence joins TRBV2 and TRBJ1-2; D is unclear. Germline CDR1 and CDR2: SNHLY and FYNNEI. The V end was cut by 0 bases, the J end by 4 bases, with 12 bases between. The CDR3 has 15 amino acids. This CDR3 is CASSEALRRAYGYTF. CDR3 nucleotide sequence: TGTGCCAGCAGTGAAGCGCTTCGGAGGGCCTATGGCTACACCTTC.

This chain links TRBV19 with TRBJ1-5; a weak D match, TRBD1 (6 bases). V lost 9 bases, J lost 2 bases, and 17 bases lay in between. This CDR3 comprises 15 residues. Germline values: CDR1 LNHDA, CDR2 SQIVND (reference sequence). CDR3 amino acids: CASLEQGSGNQPQHF. The CDR3 DNA reads TGTGCCAGCCTTGAACAGGGAAGCGGCAATCAGCCCCAGCATTTT. Full variable domain (rest looked up from reference TRBV19 and TRBJ1-5): DGGITQSPKYLFRKEGQNVTLSCEQNLNHDAMYWYRQDPGQGLRLIYYSQIVNDFQKGDIAEGYSVSREKKESFPLTVTSAQKNPTAFYLCASLEQGSGNQPQHFGDGTRLSIL.

The genes are TRBV14 and TRBJ1-1; D remains ambiguous. Germline values: CDR1 SGHDN, CDR2 FVKESK. The germline V and J ends were trimmed by 1 base and 8 bases, with 8 bases remaining between them. The CDR3 runs to 12 residues. CDR3 nucleotide sequence: TGTGCCAGCAGCCAAGTCTCCGGGGAAGCTTTCTTT. Protein product: CASSQVSGEAFF.

The J gene is TRBJ1-2, the V gene TRBV19; D gene ambiguous. The germline V and J ends were trimmed by 5 bases and 5 bases, with 12 bases remaining between them. CDR1 and CDR2 (germline): LNHDA, SQIVND (reference sequence). The length of the CDR3 is 13 residues. DNA for the CDR3: TGTGCCAGTAGTGAGGCCGGCGGGTATGGCTACACCTTC. Its protein is CASSEAGGYGYTF.

The chain joins TRBV28 to TRBJ1-2, with a tentative D call TRBD1 (6 bases). V lost 6 bases and J 3 bases, leaving 11 bases between the germline ends. The V gene's germline CDR1 is MDHEN and CDR2 SYDVKM. CDR3 length equals 13 residues. This chain's CDR3 is CASRRRGYYGYTF. CDR3 DNA sequence: TGTGCCAGCAGGCGCAGGGGCTACTATGGCTACACCTTC.

This chain links TRBV6-2 or TRBV6-3 with TRBJ1-2; D might be TRBD1 (5 bases). The CDR3 spans 15 residues. Trimming took 2 bases from V and 5 from J, leaving 15 bases between them. The germline CDR1 and CDR2 sequences are MNHEY and SVGEGT. CDR3 nucleotide sequence: TGTGCCAGCAGTTACGCACAGGTGGGGCATTATGGCTACACCTTC. It translates to CASSYAQVGHYGYTF.

This chain joins TRBV10-3 and TRBJ2-7, with D hard to call. V shed 3 bases and J shed 6 bases, with 9 bases lying between them. This CDR3 has 12 residues. CDR1 and CDR2 (germline): ENHRY, SYGVKD. The CDR3 region has the DNA TGTGCCATCAGTGAATCTGGGCTCGAGCAGTACTTC. As protein: CAISESGLEQYF.

V usage is TRBV6-6 and J usage is TRBJ2-7, with 7 bases fitting TRBD1. The J segment lost 2 bases and the V segment lost 6 bases, leaving 7 bases of the junction unmatched. CDR1 MNHNY and CDR2 SVGAGI come from the germline V gene (reference sequence). The CDR3 has 14 amino acids. The DNA for the CDR3 is TGTGCCAGCAGCTATCGGGACAGCCCCTACGAGCAGTACTTC. Translated, it gives CASSYRDSPYEQYF.